This entry lists 9 T cell receptor beta chains sequenced from one sample in a study of cytomegalovirus exposure and HLA in healthy donors. In the PCR, 60 Vbeta and 13 Jbeta primers were used. TCRdb's table, derived via immunoSEQ multiplex PCR, lists solely in-frame clones and lacks some. The sample yields about 130,000 clones, less than 90% seen once. The sequencing input was PBMCs. The origin of the receptors is a man in his late teens or twenties in good health and CMV-seropositive.

The chain employs TRBV7-9 and TRBJ2-7, with 7 bases matching TRBD1. CDR1 and CDR2 from the germline V gene are SEHNR and FQNEAQ (reference sequence). V trimming: 5 bases; J trimming: 4 bases; junction bases outside the gene matches: 2. The CDR3 runs to 12 residues. The CDR3 nucleotides read TGTGCCAGCAGCAAACAGGGGTACGAGCAGTACTTC. Amino acid sequence: CASSKQGYEQYF.

The rearrangement uses TRBV2 and TRBJ2-1; 10 bases fit TRBD2. Per germline, CDR1 SNHLY and CDR2 FYNNEI. With V trimmed by 7 bases and J by 1 base, 10 bases remained unmatched. The CDR3 is 17 residues long. This CDR3 reads CASNSGLSGGSYNEQFF. The CDR3 DNA reads TGTGCCAGCAACTCTGGGCTTAGCGGGGGGTCCTACAATGAGCAGTTCTTC.

This clone was counted only a few times. The V call is TRBV9, the J call TRBJ2-2, with D unclear. This CDR3 comprises 12 residues. Trimming shortened V by 2 bases and J by 4 bases, and 3 bases separated the two germline ends. The V gene's germline CDR1 is SGDLS and CDR2 YYNGEE. The CDR3: CASSVSTGELFF. The DNA for the CDR3 is TGTGCCAGCAGCGTCAGCACCGGGGAGCTGTTTTTT.

The J gene is TRBJ1-5, the V gene TRBV6-1; 8 nucleotides agree with TRBD1. The CDR3 extends over 15 amino acids. V was clipped by 6 bases and J by 5 bases; unmatched bases: 9. Germline V CDR1 and CDR2: MNHNS, SASEGT. The CDR3: CASRGEAGGHQPQHF. The CDR3 DNA follows: TGTGCCAGCAGGGGAGAGGCAGGGGGCCATCAGCCCCAGCATTTT.

This clone was seen once. V is TRBV27 and J is TRBJ1-3; TRBD1 is a possible D gene (5 bases). CDR3 size: 18 residues. Germline assignment: CDR1 MNHEY and CDR2 SMNVEV (reference sequence). Trimming cost V 6 bases and J 0 bases, with 21 bases left between them. CDR3 in amino acids: CASSPGFFALSSGNTIYF. As DNA, the CDR3 is TGTGCCAGCAGCCCAGGGTTTTTCGCTTTGAGCTCTGGAAACACCATATATTTT.

This rearrangement joins TRBV5-1 to TRBJ2-1; D ambiguous. The ends were cut back, 2 bases at V and 9 bases at J, with 18 bases in the middle. Germline values: CDR1 SGHRS, CDR2 YFSETQ. This CDR3 contains 15 residues. CDR3 region: CASSLIQNPRGEQFF. CDR3 coding DNA: TGCGCCAGCAGCTTAATCCAGAATCCCCGCGGTGAGCAGTTCTTC.

This clone was detected only once. The chain recombines TRBV5-6 with TRBJ1-1; 8 bases align to TRBD1. The CDR3 spans 14 residues. Per germline, CDR1 SGHDT and CDR2 YYEEEE. V lost 4 bases and J lost 2; bases outside the gene matches: 4. CDR3 region: CASSRGTGNTEAFF. The CDR3 DNA reads TGTGCCAGCAGCCGAGGGACAGGTAACACTGAAGCTTTCTTT.

The chain recombines TRBV10-3 with TRBJ2-3; D possibly corresponds to TRBD2 (6 bases). CDR3 length: 14 amino acids. Deletions cut 8 bases from V and 1 base from J, with 13 bases between. CDR1 and CDR2 from the germline V gene are ENHRY and SYGVKD. This CDR3 is CAIRGAGRTDTQYF. The DNA for the CDR3 is TGTGCCATCCGAGGGGCGGGGCGCACAGATACGCAGTATTTT.

The CDR3 loop is CASSPRRPPADQPQHF. The CDR3 DNA reads as TGTGCCAGCAGCCCGCGGCGACCGCCGGCGGATCAGCCCCAGCATTTT. The chain has TRBV7-8 and TRBJ1-5; no definite D call. Germline lookup yields CDR1 SGHVS and CDR2 FQNEAQ. CDR3 length: 16 amino acids. V dropped 5 bases and J dropped 5 bases, with 19 bases sitting between them. Supplemented by reference TRBV7-8 and TRBJ1-5, the full variable domain reads GAGVSQSPRYKVAKRGQDVALRCDPISGHVSLFWYQQALGQGPEFLTYFQNEAQLDKSGLPSDRFFAERPEGSVSTLKIQRTQQEDSAVYLCASSPRRPPADQPQHFGDGTRLSIL.